Given below is one TCR beta chain in context. Its antigen remains unidentified. These data are taken from a study of shared clonotypes between healthy human individuals. Study background: Each donor contributed plates that comprised three CD4 naive, three CD4 memory, two CD8 naive and one CD8 memory. Notes on the study in general: Some naive CD4 clonotypes, roughly 5%, turned up in common across several donors. Rarefaction gave evidence that sorted-subset sequencing remained incomplete despite large depth.

CDR1 and CDR2 (germline): KGHSH, LQKENI. The CDR3 has 14 residues. V was clipped by 3 bases and J by 3 bases, with 12 bases between them. Data came from immunoSEQ multiplex PCR; TCRdb stores just in-frame clones and leaves some out. The repertoire holds roughly 2.5 million clones, around nine tenths seen once, with around 0.15% in the top ten. The chain joins TRBV18 to TRBJ2-7, with D perhaps TRBD2 (6 bases). Sequenced input: naive CD4+ T cells sorted from blood. Indicated subset: CD45RA+ positively selected. This receptor was taken from a man aged 18 to 29 in good health. In DNA, the CDR3 is TGTGCCAGCTCACCGGGCAGGAGGGGCTACGAGCAGTACTTC. This translates into CASSPGRRGYEQYF.